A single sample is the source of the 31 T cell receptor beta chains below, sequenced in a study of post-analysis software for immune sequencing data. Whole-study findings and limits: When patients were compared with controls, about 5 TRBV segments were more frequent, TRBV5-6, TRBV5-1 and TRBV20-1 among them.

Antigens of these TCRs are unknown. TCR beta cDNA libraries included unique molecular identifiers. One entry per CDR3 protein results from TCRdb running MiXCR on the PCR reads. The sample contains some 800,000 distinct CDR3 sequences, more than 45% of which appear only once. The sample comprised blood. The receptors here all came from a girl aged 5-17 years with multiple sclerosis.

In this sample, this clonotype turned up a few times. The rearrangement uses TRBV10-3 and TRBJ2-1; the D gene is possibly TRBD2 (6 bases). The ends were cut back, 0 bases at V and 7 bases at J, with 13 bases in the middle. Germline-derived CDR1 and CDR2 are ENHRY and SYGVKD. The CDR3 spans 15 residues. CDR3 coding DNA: TGTGCCATCAGTGAGTCGGAGGGAGTAGTGAATGAGCAGTTCTTC. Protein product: CAISESEGVVNEQFF.

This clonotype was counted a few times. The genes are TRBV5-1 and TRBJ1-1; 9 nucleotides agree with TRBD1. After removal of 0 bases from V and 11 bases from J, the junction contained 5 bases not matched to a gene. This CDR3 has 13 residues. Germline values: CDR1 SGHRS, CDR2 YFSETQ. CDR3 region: CASSLGGTGSAFF. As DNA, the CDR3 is TGCGCCAGCAGCTTGGGAGGGACAGGGTCGGCTTTCTTT.

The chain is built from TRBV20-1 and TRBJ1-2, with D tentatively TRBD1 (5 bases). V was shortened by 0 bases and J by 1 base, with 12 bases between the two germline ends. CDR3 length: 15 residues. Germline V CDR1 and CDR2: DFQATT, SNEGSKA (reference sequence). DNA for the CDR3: TGCAGTGCTAGAGATTTGACAGCCTTTAACTATGGCTACACCTTC. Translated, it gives CSARDLTAFNYGYTF.

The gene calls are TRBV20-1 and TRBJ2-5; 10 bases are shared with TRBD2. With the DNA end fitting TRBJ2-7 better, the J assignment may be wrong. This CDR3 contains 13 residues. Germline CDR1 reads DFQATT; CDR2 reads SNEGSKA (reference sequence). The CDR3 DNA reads TGCAGTGCTAGGGAGCTAGCGGGAGTCGAGCAGTACTTC. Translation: CSARELAGVEQYF.

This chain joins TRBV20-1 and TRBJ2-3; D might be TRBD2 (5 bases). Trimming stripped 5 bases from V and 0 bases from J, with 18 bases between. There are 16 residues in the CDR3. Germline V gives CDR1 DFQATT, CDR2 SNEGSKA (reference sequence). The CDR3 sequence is CSAQYRAAFSTDTQYF. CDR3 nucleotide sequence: TGCAGTGCTCAGTACCGAGCGGCGTTTAGCACAGATACGCAGTATTTT.

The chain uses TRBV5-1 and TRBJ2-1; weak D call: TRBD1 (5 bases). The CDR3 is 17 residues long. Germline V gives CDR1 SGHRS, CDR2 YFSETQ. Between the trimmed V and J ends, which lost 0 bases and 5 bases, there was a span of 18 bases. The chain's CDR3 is CASSLASGFRVDNEQFF. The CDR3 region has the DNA TGCGCCAGCAGCTTGGCCTCAGGGTTCCGAGTAGACAATGAGCAGTTCTTC.

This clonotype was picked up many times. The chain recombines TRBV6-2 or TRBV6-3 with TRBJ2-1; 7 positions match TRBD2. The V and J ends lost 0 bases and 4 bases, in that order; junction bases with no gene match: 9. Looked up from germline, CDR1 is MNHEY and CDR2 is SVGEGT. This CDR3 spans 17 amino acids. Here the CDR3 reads CASSYSAPAGLYNEQFF. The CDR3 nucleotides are TGTGCCAGCAGTTACTCGGCACCAGCGGGGTTATACAATGAGCAGTTCTTC.

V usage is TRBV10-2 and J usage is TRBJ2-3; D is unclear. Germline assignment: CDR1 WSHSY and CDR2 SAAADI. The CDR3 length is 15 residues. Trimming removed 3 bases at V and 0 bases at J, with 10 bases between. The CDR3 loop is CASSDNTLSTDTQYF. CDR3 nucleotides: TGCGCCAGCAGTGATAACACCCTTAGCACAGATACGCAGTATTTT.

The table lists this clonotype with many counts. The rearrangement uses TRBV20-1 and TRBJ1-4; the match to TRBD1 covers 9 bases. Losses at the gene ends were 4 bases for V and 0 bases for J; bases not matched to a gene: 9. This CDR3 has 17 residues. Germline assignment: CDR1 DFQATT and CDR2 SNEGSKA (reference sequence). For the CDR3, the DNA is TGCAGTGCTACACAGGGGGCTTGGACTGCAACTAATGAAAAACTGTTTTTT. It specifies CSATQGAWTATNEKLFF.

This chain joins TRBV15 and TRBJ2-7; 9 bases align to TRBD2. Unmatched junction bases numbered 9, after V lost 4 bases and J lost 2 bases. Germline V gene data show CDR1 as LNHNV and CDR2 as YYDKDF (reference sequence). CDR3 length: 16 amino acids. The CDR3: CATSKARLAGPYEQYF. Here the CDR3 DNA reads TGTGCCACCAGCAAAGCCAGGCTAGCGGGACCCTACGAGCAGTACTTC.

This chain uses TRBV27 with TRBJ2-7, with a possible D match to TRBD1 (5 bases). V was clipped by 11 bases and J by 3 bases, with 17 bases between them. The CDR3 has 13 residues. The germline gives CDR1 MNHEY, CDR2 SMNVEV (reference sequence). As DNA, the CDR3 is TGTGCCTCAGGGAAAGTGAAGGGCTACGAGCAGTACTTC. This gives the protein CASGKVKGYEQYF.

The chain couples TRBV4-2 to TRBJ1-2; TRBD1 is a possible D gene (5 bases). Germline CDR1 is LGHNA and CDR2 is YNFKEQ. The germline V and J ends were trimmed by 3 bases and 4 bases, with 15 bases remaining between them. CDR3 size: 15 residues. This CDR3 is CASSQGLQEGYGYTF. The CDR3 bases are TGTGCCAGCAGCCAGGGGCTACAGGAGGGCTATGGCTACACCTTC.

The chain's CDR3 is CASRGQGNSPLHF. CDR3 DNA: TGTGCCAGCCGGGGACAGGGGAATTCACCCCTCCACTTT. The genes are TRBV9 and TRBJ1-6; 10 nucleotides match TRBD1. CDR1 is SGDLS and CDR2 is YYNGEE in the germline V gene. CDR3 size: 13 residues. Unmatched junction bases numbered 2, after V lost 7 bases and J lost 7 bases.

CDR3 sequence reads: CSARDTGNEQFF. As DNA, the CDR3 is TGCAGTGCTAGAGATACGGGTAATGAGCAGTTCTTC. The chain recombines TRBV20-1 with TRBJ2-1; D is unclear. Deletions cut 0 bases from V and 7 bases from J, with 7 bases between. Germline V gene lookup returns CDR1 DFQATT and CDR2 SNEGSKA (reference sequence). This CDR3 is 12 amino acids long.

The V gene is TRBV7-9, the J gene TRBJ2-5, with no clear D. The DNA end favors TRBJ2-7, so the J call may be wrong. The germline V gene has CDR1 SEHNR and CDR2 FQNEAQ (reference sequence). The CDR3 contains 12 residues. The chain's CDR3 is CASSSRPAEQYF. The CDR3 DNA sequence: TGTGCCAGCAGTTCCAGGCCGGCCGAGCAGTACTTC.

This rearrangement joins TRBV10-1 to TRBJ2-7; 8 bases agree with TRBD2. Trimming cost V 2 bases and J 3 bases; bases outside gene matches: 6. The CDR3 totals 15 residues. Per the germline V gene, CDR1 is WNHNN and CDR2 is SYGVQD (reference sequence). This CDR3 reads CASSEGTSGDYEQYF. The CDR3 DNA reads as TGCGCCAGCAGTGAGGGGACTAGTGGTGACTACGAGCAGTACTTC.

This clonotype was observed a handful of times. In DNA, the CDR3 is TGTGCCAGCAGTTACTCGGGGCTGAACACTGAAGCTTTCTTT. Amino acid sequence: CASSYSGLNTEAFF. This chain links TRBV6-5 with TRBJ1-1; a possible D gene is TRBD1 (5 bases). Germline loops: CDR1 MNHEY, CDR2 SVGAGI. This CDR3 spans 14 amino acids. V lost 0 bases, J lost 0 bases, and 5 bases lay in between.

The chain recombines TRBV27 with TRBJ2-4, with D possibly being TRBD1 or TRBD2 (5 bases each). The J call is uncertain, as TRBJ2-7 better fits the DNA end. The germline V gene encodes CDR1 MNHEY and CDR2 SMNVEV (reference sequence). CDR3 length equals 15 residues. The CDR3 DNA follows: TGTGCCAGCTCGGCGAGGGCAGGGCAGTACTACGAGCAGTACTTC. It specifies CASSARAGQYYEQYF.

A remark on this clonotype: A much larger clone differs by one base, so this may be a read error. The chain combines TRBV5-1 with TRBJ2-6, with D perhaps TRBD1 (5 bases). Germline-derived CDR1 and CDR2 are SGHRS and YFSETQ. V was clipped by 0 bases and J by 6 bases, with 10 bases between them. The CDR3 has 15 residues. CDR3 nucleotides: TGCGCCAGCAGCTTGGTAGGGGTCGCGGCCAACGTCCTGACTTTC. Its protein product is CASSLVGVAANVLTF.

CDR3 sequence reads: CASSYSLWANGYTF. As DNA, the CDR3 is TGTGCCAGCAGCTACAGTTTATGGGCCAATGGCTACACCTTC. This chain uses TRBV27 with TRBJ1-2; D call uncertain. Between the trimmed V and J ends, which lost 6 bases and 6 bases, there was a span of 17 bases. The CDR3 covers 14 residues. Germline loops: CDR1 MNHEY, CDR2 SMNVEV (reference sequence).

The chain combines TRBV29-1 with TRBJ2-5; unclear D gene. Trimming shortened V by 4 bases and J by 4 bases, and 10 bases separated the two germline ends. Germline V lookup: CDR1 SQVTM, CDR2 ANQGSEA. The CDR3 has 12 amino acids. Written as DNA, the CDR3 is TGCAGCGTTGCCACCGGAACAGAGACCCAGTACTTC. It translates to CSVATGTETQYF. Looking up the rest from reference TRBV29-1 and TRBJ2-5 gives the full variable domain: SAVISQKPSRDICQRGTSLTIQCQVDSQVTMMFWYRQQPGQSLTLIATANQGSEATYESGFVIDKFPISRPNLTFSTLTVSNMSPEDSSIYLCSVATGTETQYFGPGTRLLVL.

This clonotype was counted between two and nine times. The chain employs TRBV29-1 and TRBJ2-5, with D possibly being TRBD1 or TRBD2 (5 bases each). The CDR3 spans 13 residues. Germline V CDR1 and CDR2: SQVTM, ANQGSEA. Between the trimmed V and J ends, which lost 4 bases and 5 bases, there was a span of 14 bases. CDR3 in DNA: TGCAGCGTTGTGGGACCGGGCGGGGAGACCCAGTACTTC. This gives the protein CSVVGPGGETQYF.

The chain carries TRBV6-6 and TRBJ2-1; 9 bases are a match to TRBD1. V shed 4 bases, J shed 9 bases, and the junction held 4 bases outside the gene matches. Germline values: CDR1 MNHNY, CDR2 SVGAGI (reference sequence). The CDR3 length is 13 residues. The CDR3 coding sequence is TGTGCCAGCAGTTTACAGGGGGCAGGTGAGCAGTTCTTC. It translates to CASSLQGAGEQFF.

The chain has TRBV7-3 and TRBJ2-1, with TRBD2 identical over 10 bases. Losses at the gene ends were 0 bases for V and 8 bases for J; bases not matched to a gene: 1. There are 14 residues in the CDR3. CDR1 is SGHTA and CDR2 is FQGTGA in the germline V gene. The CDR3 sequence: CASSLTGTSDEQFF. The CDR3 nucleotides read TGTGCCAGCAGCTTAACTGGGACTAGCGATGAGCAGTTCTTC.

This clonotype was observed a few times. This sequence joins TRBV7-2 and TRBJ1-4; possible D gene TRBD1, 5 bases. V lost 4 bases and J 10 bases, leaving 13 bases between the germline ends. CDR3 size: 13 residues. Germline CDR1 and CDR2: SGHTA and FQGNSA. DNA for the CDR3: TGTGCCAGCAGCTCCCCTAGGGGCGGAAAACTGTTTTTT. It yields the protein CASSSPRGGKLFF.

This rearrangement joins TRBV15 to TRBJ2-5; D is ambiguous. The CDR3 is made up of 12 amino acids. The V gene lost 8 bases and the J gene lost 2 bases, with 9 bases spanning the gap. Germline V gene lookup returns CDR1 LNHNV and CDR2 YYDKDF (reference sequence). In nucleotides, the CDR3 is TGTGCCACCCGTGGAGAACAAGAGACCCAGTACTTC. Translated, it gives CATRGEQETQYF.

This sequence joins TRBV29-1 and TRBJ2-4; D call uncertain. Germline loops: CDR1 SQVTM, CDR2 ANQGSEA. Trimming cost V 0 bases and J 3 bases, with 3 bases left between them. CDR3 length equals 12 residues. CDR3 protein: CSVEDSKNIQYF. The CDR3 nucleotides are TGCAGCGTTGAAGACAGCAAAAACATTCAGTACTTC.

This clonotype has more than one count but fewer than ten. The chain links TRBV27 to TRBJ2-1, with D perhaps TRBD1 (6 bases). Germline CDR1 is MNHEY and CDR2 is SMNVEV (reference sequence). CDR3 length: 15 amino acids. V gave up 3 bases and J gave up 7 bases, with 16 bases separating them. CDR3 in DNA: TGTGCCAGCAGTTTTCTGCCCGCAGGGGATAATGAGCAGTTCTTC. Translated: CASSFLPAGDNEQFF.

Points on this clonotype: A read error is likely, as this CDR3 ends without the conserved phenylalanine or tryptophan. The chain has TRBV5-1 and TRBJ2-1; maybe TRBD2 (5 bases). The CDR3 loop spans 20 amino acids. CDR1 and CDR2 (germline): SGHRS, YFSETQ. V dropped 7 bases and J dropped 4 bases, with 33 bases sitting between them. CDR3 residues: CASRVIVLADTQRRYNEQFL. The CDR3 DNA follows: TGCGCCAGCCGGGTAATAGTCTTGGCGGATACCCAACGGAGGTACAATGAGCAGTTCCTC.

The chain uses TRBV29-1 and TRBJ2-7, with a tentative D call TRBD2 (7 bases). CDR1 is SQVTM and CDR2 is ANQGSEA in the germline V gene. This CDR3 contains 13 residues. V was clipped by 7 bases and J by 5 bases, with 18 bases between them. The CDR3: CSGRGGPNNEQYF. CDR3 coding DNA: TGCAGCGGAAGGGGGGGACCCAATAACGAGCAGTACTTC.

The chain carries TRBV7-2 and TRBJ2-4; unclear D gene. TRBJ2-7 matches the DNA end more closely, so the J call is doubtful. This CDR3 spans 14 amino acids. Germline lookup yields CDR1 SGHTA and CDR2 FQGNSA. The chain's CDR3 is CASSSDPFSYEQYF. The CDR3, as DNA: TGTGCCAGCAGCTCCGACCCATTCTCCTACGAGCAGTACTTC.